This T cell receptor beta chain originates from a study of HIV-infected patients and healthy controls. This clonotype has ten or more counts. cDNA was made from approximately 0.55 ug RNA using alpha and beta constant primers. Each of the alpha and beta chains got its own library through chain-specific third strand synthesis with indices. TCRdb redid the calling of the 5' RACE reads with MiXCR, one entry per CDR3 protein. In the table there are about 18,000 distinct CDR3 sequences, under 9% of which are singletons. Antiretroviral therapy had run roughly three months, about 14 weeks, before follow-up blood collection. All unsorted peripheral T cells were captured because whole blood was used without fractionation. This CDR3 comprises 15 residues.

The TCR comes from an adult with HIV infection. The gene calls are TRBV21-1 and TRBJ2-6. TRBV21-1 is noted as a pseudogene. The sequencing used blood, collected during antiretroviral therapy. The CDR3 sequence is CASSPQDSGANVLTF. The DNA for the CDR3 is TGTGCCAGCAGCCCGCAGGACTCTGGGGCCAACGTCCTGACTTTC.